This T cell receptor beta chain comes out of a study of blood T cell repertoires in COVID-19. The protocol was immunoSEQ multiplex PCR, while the TCRdb copy is restricted to in-frame clones and leaves out a portion. Here the sample spans 250,000 or so clones, approximately 87% being singletons. Germline V gene data show CDR1 as MDHEN and CDR2 as SYDVKM. CDR3 length equals 14 residues. V was clipped by 4 bases and J by 1 base, with 7 bases between them. This clonotype was obtained from a man aged 55 to 70 with acute or convalescent COVID-19. Sequencing was carried out using peripheral blood. The genes are TRBV28 and TRBJ2-2; perhaps TRBD1 as D (5 bases). This CDR3 reads CASSSGQNTGELFF. The CDR3 DNA sequence: TGTGCCAGCAGTTCCGGACAGAACACCGGGGAGCTGTTTTTT.